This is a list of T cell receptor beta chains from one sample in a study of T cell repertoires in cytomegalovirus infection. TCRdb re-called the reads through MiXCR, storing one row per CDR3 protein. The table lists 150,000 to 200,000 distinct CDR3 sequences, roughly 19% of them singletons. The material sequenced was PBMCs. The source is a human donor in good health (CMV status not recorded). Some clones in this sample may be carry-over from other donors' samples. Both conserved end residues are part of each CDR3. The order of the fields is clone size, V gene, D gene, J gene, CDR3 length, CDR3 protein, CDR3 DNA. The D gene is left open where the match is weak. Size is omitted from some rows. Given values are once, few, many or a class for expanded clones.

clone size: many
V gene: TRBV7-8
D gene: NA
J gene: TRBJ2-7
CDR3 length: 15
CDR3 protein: CASSARWAGFSEQYF
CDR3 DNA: TGTGCCAGCAGCGCGAGATGGGCCGGGTTCTCCGAGCAGTACTTC

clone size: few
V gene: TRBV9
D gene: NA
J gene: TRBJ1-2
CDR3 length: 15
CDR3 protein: CASSVEGHTNYGYTF
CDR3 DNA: TGTGCCAGCAGCGTAGAAGGACACACTAACTATGGCTACACCTTC

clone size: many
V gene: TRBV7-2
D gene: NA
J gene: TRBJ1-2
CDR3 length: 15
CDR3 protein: CASSLAKFPWDGYTF
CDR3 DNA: TGTGCCAGCAGCTTAGCTAAGTTTCCCTGGGATGGCTACACCTTC

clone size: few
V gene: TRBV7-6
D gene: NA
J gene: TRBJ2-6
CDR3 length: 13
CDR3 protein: CASTYSGANVLTF
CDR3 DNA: TGTGCCAGCACCTACTCTGGGGCCAACGTCCTGACTTTC

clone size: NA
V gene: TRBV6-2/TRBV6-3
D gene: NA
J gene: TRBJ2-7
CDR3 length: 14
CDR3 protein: CASSFGSTFYEQYF
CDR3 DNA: TGTGCCAGCAGTTTCGGGAGCACTTTCTACGAGCAGTACTTC

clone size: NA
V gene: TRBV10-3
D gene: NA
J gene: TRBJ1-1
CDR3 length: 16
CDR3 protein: CAISSRSGARGTEAFF
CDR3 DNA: TGTGCCATCAGTTCCCGCTCCGGGGCCCGCGGCACTGAAGCTTTCTTT

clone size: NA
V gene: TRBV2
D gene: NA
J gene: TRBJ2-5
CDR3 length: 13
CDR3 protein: CASRRVGQETQYF
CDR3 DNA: TGTGCCAGCAGGAGGGTAGGGCAAGAGACCCAGTACTTC

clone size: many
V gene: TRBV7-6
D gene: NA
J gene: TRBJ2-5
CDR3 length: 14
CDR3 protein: CASSPPQGGETQYF
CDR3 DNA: TGTGCCAGCAGCCCCCCCCAGGGCGGTGAGACCCAGTACTTC

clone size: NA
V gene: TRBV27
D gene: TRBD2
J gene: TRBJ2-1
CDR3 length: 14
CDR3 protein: CASSGGGSYNEQFF
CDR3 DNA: TGTGCCAGCAGTGGCGGGGGCTCCTACAATGAGCAGTTCTTC

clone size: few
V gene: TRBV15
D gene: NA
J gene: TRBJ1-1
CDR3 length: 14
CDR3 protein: CATSRDGVNTEAFF
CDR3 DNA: TGTGCCACCAGCAGAGATGGTGTGAACACTGAAGCTTTCTTT

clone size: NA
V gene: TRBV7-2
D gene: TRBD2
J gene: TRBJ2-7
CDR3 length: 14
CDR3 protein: CASSLEAGLPEQYF
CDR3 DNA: TGTGCCAGCAGCTTAGAAGCGGGACTTCCCGAGCAGTACTTC

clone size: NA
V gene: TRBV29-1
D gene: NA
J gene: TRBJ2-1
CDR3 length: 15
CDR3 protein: CSVEGQPSSYNEQFF
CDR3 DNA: TGCAGCGTTGAGGGGCAACCGAGCTCCTACAATGAGCAGTTCTTC

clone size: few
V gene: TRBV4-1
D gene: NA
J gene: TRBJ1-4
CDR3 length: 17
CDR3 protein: CASSQEIQGRINEKLFF
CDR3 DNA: TGCGCCAGCAGCCAAGAAATCCAGGGAAGGATAAATGAAAAACTGTTTTTT

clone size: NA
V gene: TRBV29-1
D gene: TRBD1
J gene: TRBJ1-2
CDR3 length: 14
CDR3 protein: CSVDRPGQGNGYTF
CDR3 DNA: TGCAGCGTTGATCGACCGGGACAGGGGAATGGCTACACCTTC

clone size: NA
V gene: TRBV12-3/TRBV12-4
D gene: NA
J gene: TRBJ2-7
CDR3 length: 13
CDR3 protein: CASRGGQSYAQYF
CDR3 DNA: TGTGCCAGCAGGGGAGGACAGTCCTACGCGCAGTACTTC

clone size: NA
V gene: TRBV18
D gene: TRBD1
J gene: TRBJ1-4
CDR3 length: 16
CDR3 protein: CASSPIPGQENEKLFF
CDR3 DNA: TGTGCCAGCTCACCCATACCGGGACAGGAGAATGAAAAACTGTTTTTT

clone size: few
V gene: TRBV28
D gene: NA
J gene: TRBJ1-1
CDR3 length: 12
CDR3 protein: CASTTANTEAFF
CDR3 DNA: TGTGCCAGCACGACAGCGAACACTGAAGCTTTCTTT

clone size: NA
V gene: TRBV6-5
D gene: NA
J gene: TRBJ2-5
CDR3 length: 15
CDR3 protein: CASSYKGGVQETQYF
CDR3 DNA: TGTGCCAGCAGTTACAAGGGGGGGGTACAAGAGACCCAGTACTTC

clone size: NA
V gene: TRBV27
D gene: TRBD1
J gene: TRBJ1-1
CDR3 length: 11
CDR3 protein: CASRAQGTAFF
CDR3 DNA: TGTGCCAGCAGGGCACAGGGGACGGCTTTCTTT

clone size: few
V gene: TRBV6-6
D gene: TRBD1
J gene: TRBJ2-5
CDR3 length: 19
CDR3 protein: CASSSPTGQGVSFQETQYF
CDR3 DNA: TGTGCCAGCTCTTCCCCAACCGGACAGGGGGTATCTTTCCAAGAGACCCAGTACTTC

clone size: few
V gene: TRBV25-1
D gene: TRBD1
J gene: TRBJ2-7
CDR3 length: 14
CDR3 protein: CASANSGTGYEQYF
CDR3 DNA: TGTGCCAGCGCGAATTCCGGGACAGGATACGAGCAGTACTTC

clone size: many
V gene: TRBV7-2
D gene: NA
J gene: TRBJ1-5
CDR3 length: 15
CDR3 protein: CASSLVGFSNQPQHF
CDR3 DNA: TGTGCCAGCAGCTTAGTGGGGTTCAGCAATCAGCCCCAGCATTTT

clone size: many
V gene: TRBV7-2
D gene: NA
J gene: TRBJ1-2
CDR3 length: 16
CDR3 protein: CASSLVSPGRGDGYTF
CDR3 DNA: TGTGCCAGCAGCTTAGTGTCACCAGGCAGGGGTGACGGCTACACCTTC

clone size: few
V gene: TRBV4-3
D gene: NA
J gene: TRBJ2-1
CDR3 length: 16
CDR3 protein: CASSQDQGGPYNEQFF
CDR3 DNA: TGCGCCAGCAGCCAGGACCAGGGAGGCCCCTACAATGAGCAGTTCTTC

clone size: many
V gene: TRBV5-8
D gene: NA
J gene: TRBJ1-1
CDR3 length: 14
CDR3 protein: CASTPGLVNTEAFF
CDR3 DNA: TGTGCCAGCACACCCGGGCTGGTGAACACTGAAGCTTTCTTT

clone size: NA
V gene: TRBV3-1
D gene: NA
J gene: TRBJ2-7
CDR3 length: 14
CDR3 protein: CASSHRDKSYEQYF
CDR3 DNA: TGTGCCAGCAGCCACCGGGACAAATCCTACGAGCAGTACTTC

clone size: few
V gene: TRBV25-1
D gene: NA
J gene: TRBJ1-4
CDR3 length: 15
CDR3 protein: CASSEQSATNEKLFF
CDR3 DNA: TGTGCCAGCAGTGAACAGTCCGCAACTAATGAAAAACTGTTTTTT

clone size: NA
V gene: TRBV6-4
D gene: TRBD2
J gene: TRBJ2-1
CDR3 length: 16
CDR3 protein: CASSESARGGHNEQFF
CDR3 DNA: TGTGCCAGCAGTGAGTCCGCGCGGGGGGGCCACAATGAGCAGTTCTTC

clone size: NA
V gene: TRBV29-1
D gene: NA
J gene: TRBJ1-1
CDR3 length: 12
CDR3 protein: CSGSIDDTEAFF
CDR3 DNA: TGCAGCGGCTCGATTGACGACACTGAAGCTTTCTTT

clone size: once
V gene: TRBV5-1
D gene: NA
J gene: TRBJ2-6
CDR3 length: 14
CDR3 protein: CASARVAGANVLTF
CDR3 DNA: TGCGCCAGCGCCAGAGTGGCCGGAGCCAACGTCCTGACTTTC

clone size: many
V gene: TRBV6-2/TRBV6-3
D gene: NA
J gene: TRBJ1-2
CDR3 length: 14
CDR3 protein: CASSRDGVNYGYTF
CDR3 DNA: TGTGCCAGCAGCAGGGACGGAGTTAACTATGGCTACACCTTC

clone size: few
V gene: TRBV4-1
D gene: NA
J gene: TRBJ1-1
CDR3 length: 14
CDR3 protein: CASSRDRSNTEAFF
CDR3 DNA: TGCGCCAGCAGCCGCGACAGGTCGAACACTGAAGCTTTCTTT

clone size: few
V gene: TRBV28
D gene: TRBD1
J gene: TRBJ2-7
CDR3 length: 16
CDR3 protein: CASSLPPGTGDYEQYF
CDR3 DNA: TGTGCCAGCAGTTTACCCCCCGGGACAGGGGACTACGAGCAGTACTTC

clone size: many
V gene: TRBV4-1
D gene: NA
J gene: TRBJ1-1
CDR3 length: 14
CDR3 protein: CASSQDNSGTEAFF
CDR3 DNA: TGCGCCAGCAGCCAAGATAATAGTGGGACTGAAGCTTTCTTT

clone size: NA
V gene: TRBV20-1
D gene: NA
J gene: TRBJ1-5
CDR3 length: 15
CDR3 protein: CSAGHPFRGDQPQHF
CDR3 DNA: TGCAGTGCTGGTCATCCATTCAGGGGAGATCAGCCCCAGCATTTT

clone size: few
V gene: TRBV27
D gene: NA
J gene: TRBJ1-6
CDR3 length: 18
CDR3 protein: CASSFFEQPGRDNSPLHF
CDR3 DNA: TGTGCCAGCAGTTTTTTCGAACAGCCTGGAAGGGATAATTCACCCCTCCACTTT

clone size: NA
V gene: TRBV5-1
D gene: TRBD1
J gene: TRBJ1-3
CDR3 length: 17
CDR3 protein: CASGTLTGDGSGNTIYF
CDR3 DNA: TGCGCCAGCGGAACGCTGACAGGGGACGGCTCTGGAAACACCATATATTTT

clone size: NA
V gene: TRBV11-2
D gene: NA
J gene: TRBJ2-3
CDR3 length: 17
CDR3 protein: CASSRSIGQQSTDTQYF
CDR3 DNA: TGTGCCAGCAGCCGATCCATCGGACAGCAAAGCACAGATACGCAGTATTTT

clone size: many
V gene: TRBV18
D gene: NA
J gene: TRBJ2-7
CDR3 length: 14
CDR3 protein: CASSPTPQGTEQYF
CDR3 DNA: TGTGCCAGCTCACCAACCCCCCAGGGTACCGAGCAGTACTTC

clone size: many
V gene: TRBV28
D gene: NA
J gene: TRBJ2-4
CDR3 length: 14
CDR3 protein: CASSLLAGADIQYF
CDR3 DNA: TGTGCCAGCAGTTTATTAGCCGGGGCAGACATTCAGTACTTC

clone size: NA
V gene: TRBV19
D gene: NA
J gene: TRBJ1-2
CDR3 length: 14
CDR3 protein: CASSSGASHYGYTF
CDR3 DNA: TGTGCCAGTAGTTCCGGAGCGTCGCACTATGGCTACACCTTC

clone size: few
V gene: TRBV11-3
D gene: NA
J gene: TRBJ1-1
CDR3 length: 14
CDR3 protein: CASSLGTQNTEAFF
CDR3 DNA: TGTGCCAGCAGCTTAGGGACACAGAACACTGAAGCTTTCTTT

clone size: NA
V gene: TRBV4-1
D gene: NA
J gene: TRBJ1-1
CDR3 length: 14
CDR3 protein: CASSQDREASVAFF
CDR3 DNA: TGCGCCAGCAGCCAAGACAGGGAGGCTTCGGTCGCTTTCTTT

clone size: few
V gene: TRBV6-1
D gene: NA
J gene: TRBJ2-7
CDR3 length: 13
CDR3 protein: CASSVPGPYEQYF
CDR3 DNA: TGTGCCAGCAGTGTCCCAGGCCCCTACGAGCAGTACTTC

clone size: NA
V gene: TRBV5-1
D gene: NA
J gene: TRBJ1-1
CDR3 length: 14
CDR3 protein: CASSSSTGNTEAFF
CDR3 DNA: TGCGCCAGCAGCTCCTCAACAGGGAACACTGAAGCTTTCTTT

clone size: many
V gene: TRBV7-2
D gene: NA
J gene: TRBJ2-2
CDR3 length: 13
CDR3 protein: CASSSGVGGELFF
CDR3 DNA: TGTGCCAGCAGCTCGGGGGTTGGCGGGGAGCTGTTTTTT

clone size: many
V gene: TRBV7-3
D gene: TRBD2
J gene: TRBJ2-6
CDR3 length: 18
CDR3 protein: CASSLHGTILSGANVLTF
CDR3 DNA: TGTGCCAGCAGTCTTCACGGGACTATCCTCTCTGGGGCCAACGTCCTGACTTTC

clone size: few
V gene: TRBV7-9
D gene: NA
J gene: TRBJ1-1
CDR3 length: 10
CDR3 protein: CASSFGEAFF
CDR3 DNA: TGTGCCAGCAGCTTCGGGGAAGCTTTCTTT

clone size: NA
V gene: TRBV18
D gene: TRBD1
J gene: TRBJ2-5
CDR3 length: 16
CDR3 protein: CASSAGTGGGQETQYF
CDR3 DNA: TGTGCCAGCTCAGCCGGGACAGGGGGCGGTCAAGAGACCCAGTACTTC

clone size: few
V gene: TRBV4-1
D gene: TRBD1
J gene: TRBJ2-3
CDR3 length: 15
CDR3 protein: CASSLRDRDTDTQYF
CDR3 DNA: TGCGCCAGCAGCCTCCGGGACAGGGACACAGATACGCAGTATTTT

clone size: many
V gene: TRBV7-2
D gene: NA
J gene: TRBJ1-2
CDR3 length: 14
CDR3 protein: CASSQRGAGYGYTF
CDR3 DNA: TGTGCCAGCAGCCAGCGGGGGGCGGGCTATGGCTACACCTTC

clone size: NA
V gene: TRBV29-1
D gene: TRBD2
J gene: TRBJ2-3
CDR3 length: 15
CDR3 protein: CSVEFGLAAADTQYF
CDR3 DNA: TGCAGCGTCGAATTCGGACTAGCGGCCGCGGATACGCAGTATTTT

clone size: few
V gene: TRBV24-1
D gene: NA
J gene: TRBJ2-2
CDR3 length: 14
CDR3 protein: CATSDPSHTGELFF
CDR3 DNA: TGTGCCACCAGTGATCCGTCCCACACCGGGGAGCTGTTTTTT

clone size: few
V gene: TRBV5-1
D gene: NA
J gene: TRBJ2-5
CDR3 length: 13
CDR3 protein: CASSFETRETQYF
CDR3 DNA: TGCGCCAGCAGCTTTGAAACGCGGGAGACCCAGTACTTC

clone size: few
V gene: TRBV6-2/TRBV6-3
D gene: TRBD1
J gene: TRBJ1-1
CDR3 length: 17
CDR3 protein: CASRDPGTGMGYTEAFF
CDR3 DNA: TGTGCCAGCAGAGATCCCGGGACAGGGATGGGGTACACTGAAGCTTTCTTT

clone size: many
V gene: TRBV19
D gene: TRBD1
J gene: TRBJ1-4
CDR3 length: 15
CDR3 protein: CASQLRTGGKEKLFF
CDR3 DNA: TGTGCCAGCCAGCTACGGACAGGAGGGAAGGAAAAACTGTTTTTT

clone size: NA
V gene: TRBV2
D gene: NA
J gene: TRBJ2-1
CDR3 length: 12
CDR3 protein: CASLGGYNEQFF
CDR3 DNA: TGTGCCAGCCTGGGGGGATACAATGAGCAGTTCTTC

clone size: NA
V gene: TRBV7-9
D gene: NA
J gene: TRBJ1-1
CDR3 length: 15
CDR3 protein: CASSLVLGPSTEAFF
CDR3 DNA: TGTGCCAGCAGCTTAGTACTGGGCCCCAGCACTGAAGCTTTCTTT

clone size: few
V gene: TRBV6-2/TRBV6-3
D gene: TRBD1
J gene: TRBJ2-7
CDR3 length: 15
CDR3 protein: CASSYSPGQVVEQYF
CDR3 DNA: TGTGCCAGCAGTTACTCCCCGGGACAGGTCGTCGAGCAGTACTTC